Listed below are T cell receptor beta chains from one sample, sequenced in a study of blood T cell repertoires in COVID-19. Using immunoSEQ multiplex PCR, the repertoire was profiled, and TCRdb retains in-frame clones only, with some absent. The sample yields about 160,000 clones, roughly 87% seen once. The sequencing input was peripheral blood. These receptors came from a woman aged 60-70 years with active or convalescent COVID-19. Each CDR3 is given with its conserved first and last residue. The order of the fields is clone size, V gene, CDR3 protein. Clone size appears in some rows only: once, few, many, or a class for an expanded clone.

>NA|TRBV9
CASSVGTSLFPYEQYF
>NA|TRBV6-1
CASSELKQMGYGYTF
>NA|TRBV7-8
CASSRQDQETQYF
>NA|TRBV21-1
CASSRPGQIVYF
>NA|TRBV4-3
CASSQEVGEAFF
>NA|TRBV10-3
CAISELAGDNEQFF
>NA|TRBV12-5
CASGFTGQANEKLFF
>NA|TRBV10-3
CAISDRVQPQHF
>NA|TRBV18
CASSPSSGEADTQYF
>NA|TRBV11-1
CASSPISNTEAFF
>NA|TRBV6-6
CASIKPGTALEAFF
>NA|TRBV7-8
CASSLDENLHGEQPQHF
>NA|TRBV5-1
CASKTASGGAEEQFF
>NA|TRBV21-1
CASLNRAAQPQHF
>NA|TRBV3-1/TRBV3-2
CASSQESGPEPQHF
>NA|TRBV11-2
CASSLDGLAAPYEQYF
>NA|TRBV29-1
CSVKGIQETQYF
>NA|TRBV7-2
CASLQAGGYGYTF
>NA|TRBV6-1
CASSETGSFEAFF
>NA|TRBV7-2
CASRAGVQETQYF
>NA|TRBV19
CASSQISGGAYNEQFF
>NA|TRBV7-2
CASSSRQGALRNTEAFF
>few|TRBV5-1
CASSLGQGLDGYTF
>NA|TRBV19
CASTPGQGGGYTF
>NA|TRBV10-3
CAIRAGGDYGYTF
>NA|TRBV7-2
CASSPRDRELTYEQYF
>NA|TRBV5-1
CASSSRPGSDTQYF
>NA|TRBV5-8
CASSLWGDGTQYF
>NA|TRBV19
CASSIDSFPLGGANVLTF
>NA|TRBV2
CASTGQGDGEQYF
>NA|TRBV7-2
CASSLRGTSGVHEQFF
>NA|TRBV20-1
CSASKSYRGGDTEAFF
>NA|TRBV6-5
CASSYRAGGYEQYF
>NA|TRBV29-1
CSVHSAGSETQYF
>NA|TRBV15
CATSRDQGLTNYGYTF
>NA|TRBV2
CASSEVDQRGVSGANVLTF
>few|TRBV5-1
CASSETAKSPLHF
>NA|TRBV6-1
CASSELGGTSTNEKLFF
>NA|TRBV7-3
CASSPKAGGHNEQFF
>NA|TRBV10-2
CASKIAVSYNEQFF
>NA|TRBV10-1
CASSPGHNTGELFF
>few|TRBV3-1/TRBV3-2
CASSQGGQGGYGYTF
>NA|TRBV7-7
CASSKHSGFGETQYF
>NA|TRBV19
CASWVGQPNQPQHF
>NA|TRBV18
CASSPTRNTEAFF
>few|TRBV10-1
CASSARLNLNTEAFF
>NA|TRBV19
CASSLTGTGMTGANVLTF
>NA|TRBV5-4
CASSLQGTNTEAFF
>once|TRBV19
CASSIQGQGSSYGYTF
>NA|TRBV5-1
CASSPAGTGDEQFF
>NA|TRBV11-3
CASSLGLVETQYF
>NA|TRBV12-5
CASGLVLTTIRATTDTQYF
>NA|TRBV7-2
CASSFLTSSYEQYF
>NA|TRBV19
CASSKEDRGPVAFF
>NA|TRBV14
CASSRRVTDTQYF
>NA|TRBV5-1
CASSLGQQETQYF
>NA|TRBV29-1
CSVGWGGTEAFF
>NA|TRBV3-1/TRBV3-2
CASSQGFGGELFF
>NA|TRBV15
CATSSSWGTAGPGVAEQYF